The entry that follows covers one T cell receptor (beta chain) sequence. V shed 3 bases and J shed 4 bases, with 10 bases lying between them. The CDR3 length is 14 residues. The germline V gene has CDR1 SGHTA and CDR2 FQGNSA. The record originates from a study of blood T cell repertoires in COVID-19. Method: immunoSEQ multiplex PCR; TCRdb's copy keeps in-frame clones and lacks some. Of nearly 250,000 clones listed, approximately 84% are singletons. The source material was peripheral blood. This chain joins TRBV7-2 and TRBJ1-5; possibly TRBD1 for D (5 bases). The sequence came from a woman aged 80 or over with acute or convalescent COVID-19. The CDR3 is CASSLAGGNQPQHF. DNA for the CDR3: TGTGCCAGCAGCTTGGCTGGGGGGAATCAGCCCCAGCATTTT.